What follows are 26 T cell receptor beta chains derived from one specimen sequenced in a study of T-cell memory formation after mild COVID-19. A single record per CDR3 protein comes from TCRdb applying MiXCR to the 5' RACE reads. The sample consists of roughly 300,000 distinct CDR3 sequences, roughly 8.2% of them appearing once. Sequenced material: PBMCs or a T cell subset sorted from them (not recorded which). Source of these receptors: a young man who had mild COVID-19 (a few samples of this study predate the infection). Cell type and time point are not known.

This chain uses TRBV18 with TRBJ1-2, with 8 bases matching TRBD1. With 3 bases clipped from V and 8 bases from J, the junction kept 8 bases outside the gene matches. This CDR3 comprises 14 residues. From germline, CDR1 is KGHSH and CDR2 LQKENI. In DNA, the CDR3 is TGTGCCAGCTCACCCATGGACAGGGAGTTCGGCTACACCTTC. Its translation: CASSPMDREFGYTF.

This clonotype came up a few times. This chain uses TRBV12-3 or TRBV12-4 with TRBJ2-7, with 7 bases aligning to TRBD1. J gave up 3 bases and V 1 base, and 6 bases lay outside the gene matches. The CDR3 extends over 15 amino acids. The CDR3 coding sequence is TGTGCCAGCAGTTTAGACACGGGACAGAACTACGAGCAGTACTTC. This gives the protein CASSLDTGQNYEQYF.

This rearrangement joins TRBV7-8 to TRBJ2-3, with D unresolved. CDR3 length: 13 amino acids. Trimming left V 2 bases short and J 5 bases short, with 8 bases between. Germline-derived CDR1 and CDR2 are SGHVS and FQNEAQ. This chain's CDR3 is CASSLSWLDTQYF. For the CDR3, the DNA is TGTGCCAGCAGCTTATCATGGCTAGATACGCAGTATTTT.

This clonotype showed up many times. The chain's CDR3 is CSVDGNTEAFF. CDR3 nucleotide sequence: TGCAGCGTCGACGGGAACACTGAAGCTTTCTTT. The rearrangement uses TRBV29-1 and TRBJ1-1; D is uncertain. The CDR3 extends over 11 amino acids. CDR1 is SQVTM and CDR2 is ANQGSEA in the germline V gene. V shed 6 bases and J shed 1 base, with 6 bases lying between them.

This clonotype has just a few counts. The genes are TRBV7-9 and TRBJ2-3; TRBD2 matches at 8 bases. The CDR3 is made up of 16 amino acids. Germline V gives CDR1 SEHNR, CDR2 FQNEAQ (reference sequence). Germline trimming cut 7 bases from V and 2 bases from J; bases unmatched to any gene: 11. CDR3 amino acids: CASTLHGGAVTDTQYF. The CDR3, as DNA: TGTGCCAGCACGCTACACGGGGGGGCCGTCACAGATACGCAGTATTTT.

V and J are TRBV5-1 and TRBJ2-5; D uncertain. Germline V gene lookup returns CDR1 SGHRS and CDR2 YFSETQ. The CDR3 contains 13 residues. Trimming took 5 bases from V and 1 from J, leaving 9 bases between them. The CDR3 sequence: CASRYGFQETQYF. CDR3 coding DNA: TGCGCCAGCAGATACGGGTTCCAAGAGACCCAGTACTTC.

The chain uses TRBV7-8 and TRBJ1-1, with D uncertain. The length of the CDR3 is 13 residues. The germline gives CDR1 SGHVS, CDR2 FQNEAQ. V dropped 1 base and J dropped 6 bases, with 9 bases sitting between them. The CDR3 sequence is CASSLEGMSEAFF. The CDR3 bases are TGTGCCAGCAGCTTAGAAGGGATGTCTGAAGCTTTCTTT.

CDR3 protein: CAWMGGSSYNEQFF. The CDR3 DNA reads as TGTGCCTGGATGGGCGGAAGCTCCTACAATGAGCAGTTCTTC. This chain uses TRBV30 with TRBJ2-1; the D is unclear. Germline values: CDR1 GTSNPN, CDR2 SVGIG (reference sequence). This CDR3 spans 14 amino acids. V was pared by 4 bases and J by 0 bases, with 10 bases between.

A word on this clonotype: Sequence at one end of the junction differs from germline and may be a read error. The chain employs TRBV5-6 and TRBJ2-5; D may be TRBD2 (5 bases). The germline V gene has CDR1 SGHDT and CDR2 YYEEEE. The CDR3 has 16 residues. The CDR3 bases are TGTGTCAGCAGCTTAAGGACTGGAAGTTCGCAAGAGACCCAGTACTTC. Its protein is CVSSLRTGSSQETQYF.

This clonotype has a handful of counts. The chain carries TRBV7-2 and TRBJ1-2; tentatively, D is TRBD1 (6 bases). Germline V lookup: CDR1 SGHTA, CDR2 FQGNSA. V was clipped by 4 bases and J by 6 bases, with 15 bases between them. The CDR3 consists of 14 residues. As DNA, the CDR3 is TGTGCCAGCAGCTCAGTCATCGGGACACATGGCTACACCTTC. This translates into CASSSVIGTHGYTF. Based on the CDR3 plus reference TRBV7-2 and TRBJ1-2, the full variable domain is GAGVSQSPSNKVTEKGKDVELRCDPISGHTALYWYRQSLGQGLEFLIYFQGNSAPDKSGLPSDRFSAERTGGSVSTLTIQRTQQEDSAVYLCASSSVIGTHGYTFGSGTRLTVV.

There are many counts of this clonotype. V is TRBV7-2 and J is TRBJ2-2; D is unclear. Trimming took off 7 bases at V and 4 bases at J, with 19 bases between the two ends. The CDR3 consists of 16 residues. From germline, CDR1 is SGHTA and CDR2 FQGNSA. CDR3 in DNA: TGTGCCAGCATGAGACGGGCAGTCCTCGCCACCGGGGAGCTGTTTTTT. It codes for CASMRRAVLATGELFF.

This chain's CDR3 is CSARSRSAWNTGELFF. The CDR3, as DNA: TGCAGTGCTAGATCTAGATCTGCTTGGAACACCGGGGAGCTGTTTTTT. The chain couples TRBV20-1 to TRBJ2-2; D unresolved. V lost 2 bases to trimming and J lost 1 base, with 14 bases between them. CDR1 is DFQATT and CDR2 is SNEGSKA in the germline V gene (reference sequence). CDR3 size: 16 residues.

J is TRBJ1-4 and V is TRBV5-1; D might be TRBD1 (6 bases). V was clipped by 0 bases and J by 8 bases, with 14 bases between them. CDR1 is SGHRS and CDR2 is YFSETQ in the germline V gene. CDR3 length equals 15 residues. CDR3 nucleotide sequence: TGCGCCAGCAGCTTGGTTCAGGGGCTGGAGGAAAAACTGTTTTTT. Translated: CASSLVQGLEEKLFF.

The gene calls are TRBV10-3 and TRBJ2-7, with D perhaps TRBD1 (6 bases). Per germline, CDR1 ENHRY and CDR2 SYGVKD. Trimming stripped 5 bases from V and 5 bases from J, with 13 bases between. The CDR3 covers 13 residues. CDR3 in amino acids: CAISLTGRHEQYV. The CDR3 DNA reads TGTGCCATCAGTCTAACAGGGAGACACGAGCAGTACGTC.

This clonotype was recorded a few times. The chain is built from TRBV7-3 and TRBJ1-1, with D unresolved. V lost 3 bases to trimming and J lost 0 bases, with 20 bases between them. CDR3 length: 18 residues. Germline CDR1 SGHTA, CDR2 FQGTGA. This CDR3 reads CASSFPTSPFGMNTEAFF. CDR3 nucleotide sequence: TGTGCCAGCAGCTTCCCGACATCCCCGTTCGGGATGAACACTGAAGCTTTCTTT.

At least ten counts were recorded for this clonotype. This chain connects TRBV4-2 to TRBJ1-1, with a weak D call TRBD1 (5 bases). V lost 1 base to trimming and J lost 4 bases, with 7 bases between them. This CDR3 is 13 amino acids long. Germline CDR1 is LGHNA and CDR2 is YNFKEQ. CDR3 sequence: CASSQVRGTEAFF. CDR3 coding DNA: TGTGCCAGCAGCCAAGTGAGGGGCACTGAAGCTTTCTTT.

This clonotype has more than one count but fewer than ten. V usage is TRBV12-3 or TRBV12-4 and J usage is TRBJ1-2; D is uncertain. CDR3 size: 14 residues. The ends were cut back, 1 base at V and 8 bases at J, with 14 bases in the middle. The CDR3 DNA follows: TGTGCCAGCAGTTTAGGACGGTGGTTCGCGGGCTACACCTTC. This translates into CASSLGRWFAGYTF.

This clonotype was counted between two and nine times. This chain uses TRBV4-3 with TRBJ1-1; no definite D call. Germline loops: CDR1 LGHNA, CDR2 YSLEER. Deletions cut 0 bases from V and 2 bases from J, with 7 bases between. This CDR3 region has 14 residues. The CDR3 is CASSQDNSNTEAFF. The CDR3 DNA reads as TGCGCCAGCAGCCAAGATAACAGTAACACTGAAGCTTTCTTT.

The table lists this clonotype with many counts. This chain uses TRBV5-6 with TRBJ1-1; D may be TRBD1 (5 bases). Trimming took 0 bases from V and 5 from J, leaving 11 bases between them. This CDR3 contains 14 residues. CDR1 SGHDT and CDR2 YYEEEE come from the germline V gene. CDR3 sequence: CASSLDPKGTEAFF. The DNA for the CDR3 is TGTGCCAGCAGCTTGGACCCCAAGGGGACTGAAGCTTTCTTT.

There are a few counts of this clonotype. The chain employs TRBV12-3 or TRBV12-4 and TRBJ1-6, with 8 bases fitting TRBD1. V trimming: 5 bases; J trimming: 10 bases; junction bases outside the gene matches: 19. The CDR3 has 18 residues. Written as DNA, the CDR3 is TGTGCCAGCAGTGGGAAAGGACAGGGATTTGAGAATGACTCACCCCTCCACTTT. This encodes CASSGKGQGFENDSPLHF.

J is TRBJ2-3 and V is TRBV7-9; D possibly uses TRBD1 or TRBD2 (5 bases each). This CDR3 has 13 amino acids. The germline gives CDR1 SEHNR, CDR2 FQNEAQ (reference sequence). V was clipped by 8 bases and J by 7 bases, with 16 bases between them. CDR3 loop: CASGTGRVNTQYF. CDR3 bases: TGTGCCAGCGGAACGGGGCGAGTGAATACGCAGTATTTT.

The chain uses TRBV29-1 and TRBJ2-2; D perhaps matches TRBD1 (6 bases). There are 15 residues in the CDR3. Germline V CDR1 and CDR2: SQVTM, ANQGSEA. Between the trimmed V and J ends, which lost 6 bases and 2 bases, there was a span of 16 bases. CDR3 amino acids: CSVVTGSINTGELFF. The CDR3 DNA is TGCAGCGTAGTGACAGGTTCTATTAACACCGGGGAGCTGTTTTTT.

This clonotype was seen a few times. The chain carries TRBV10-3 and TRBJ1-1, with 8 bases lining up with TRBD1. J was trimmed by 0 bases and V by 11 bases; bases with no gene match: 11. This CDR3 contains 15 residues. The germline gives CDR1 ENHRY, CDR2 SYGVKD. This CDR3 is CAGRKDREMNTEAFF. For the CDR3, the DNA is TGTGCCGGGCGAAAGGACAGGGAAATGAACACTGAAGCTTTCTTT.

The genes are TRBV4-2 and TRBJ2-5; D is perhaps TRBD2 (6 bases). The germline V gene has CDR1 LGHNA and CDR2 YNFKEQ. Trimming stripped 0 bases from V and 5 bases from J, with 16 bases between. The CDR3 consists of 16 residues. The CDR3, as DNA: TGTGCCAGCAGCCAAGACGGGGGTTATTTACCGGAGACCCAGTACTTC. It yields the protein CASSQDGGYLPETQYF.

This clonotype was seen many times. This chain joins TRBV12-3 or TRBV12-4 and TRBJ2-7; no firm D call. The length of the CDR3 is 12 residues. Between the trimmed V and J ends, which lost 5 bases and 3 bases, there was a span of 8 bases. CDR3 bases: TGTGCCAGCAGTCGGGCAAGCTACGAGCAGTACTTC. It encodes CASSRASYEQYF.

This clonotype showed up many times. The chain is built from TRBV14 and TRBJ2-7, with D possibly TRBD1 on 6 matching bases. CDR1 and CDR2 from the germline V gene are SGHDN and FVKESK. V lost 2 bases to trimming and J lost 7 bases, with 18 bases between them. The CDR3 consists of 15 residues. Written as DNA, the CDR3 is TGTGCCAGCAGCCAACGAATACAGGGCCTAGGGGAGCAGTACTTC. Its protein product is CASSQRIQGLGEQYF. The whole variable domain, remainder taken from reference TRBV14 and TRBJ2-7, is EAGVTQFPSHSVIEKGQTVTLRCDPISGHDNLYWYRRVMGKEIKFLLHFVKESKQDESGMPNNRFLAERTGGTYSTLKVQPAELEDSGVYFCASSQRIQGLGEQYFGPGTRLTVT.